Detailed here is one T cell receptor beta chain. This sample is part of a study of shared T cell receptors in the human thymus. Clones were read by immunoSEQ multiplex PCR, and TCRdb kept only the in-frame ones, dropping some. The sample consists of approximately 400,000 clones, 95% of them appearing once. The V and J ends lost 0 bases and 5 bases, in that order; junction bases with no gene match: 12. The CDR3 is 17 residues long. Germline V lookup: CDR1 SGHRS, CDR2 YFSETQ. The sequence came from a human donor. The V and J genes are TRBV5-1 and TRBJ2-3; 7 positions agree with TRBD2. Sequencing was performed on thymocytes. CDR3 region: CASSLVRAGAPGDTQYF. The CDR3 coding sequence is TGCGCCAGCAGCTTGGTTAGGGCGGGAGCTCCGGGAGATACGCAGTATTTT. Variable domain in full (rest from reference TRBV5-1 and TRBJ2-3): KAGVTQTPRYLIKTRGQQVTLSCSPISGHRSVSWYQQTPGQGLQFLFEYFSETQRNKGNFPGRFSGRQFSNSRSEMNVSTLELGDSALYLCASSLVRAGAPGDTQYFGPGTRLTVL.